This TCR beta chain appears in the sequencing data of a study of T cells in Graves' hyperthyroidism and ophthalmopathy. On the study more broadly: Prior to any treatment, at the point of initial diagnosis, peripheral blood was collected.

Patients with ophthalmopathy all had a Clinical Activity Score of at least 3, a NOSPECS grade of at least 4 and duration under 3 months. Researchers barred patients who had uncontrolled infection, other autoimmune disease, pregnancy or lactation. Used for diagnoses were clinical symptoms, serum thyroxine and TRAb, thyroid ultrasound and orbital computed tomography. The TCR beta CDR3 regions underwent amplification using RNA transcripts as the source. A set of HTBI primers served as the primers for a first-round RT-PCR of the TCR CDR3. MiXCR, run by TCRdb on the multiplex PCR reads, gives a single entry per CDR3 protein. Of under 350,000 distinct CDR3 sequences listed, more than 15% are singletons. This clonotype was detected a few times. The germline gives CDR1 DFQATT, CDR2 SNEGSKA (reference sequence). V gave up 0 bases and J gave up 3 bases, with 8 bases separating them. The CDR3 consists of 13 residues.

Sample: blood. This receptor was obtained from a woman aged 55-75 years with Graves' ophthalmopathy. The V gene is TRBV20-1, the J gene TRBJ1-1; D is unclear. CDR3 DNA sequence: TGCAGTGCTAGAGATGACCCTCACACTGAAGCTTTCTTT. Residues: CSARDDPHTEAFF.